The clone carrying this T cell receptor beta chain was recorded only once. Its specificity is unknown. The source of the sample is a study of T cells after yellow fever vaccination. TCRdb recomputed calls from the 5' RACE reads with MiXCR, one row per CDR3 protein. The top ten hold 18% of the sample, which has around 350,000 distinct CDR3 sequences, around 10% seen once. Points from the study as a whole: Contamination by abundant bulk-population clonotypes could be present in FACS-sorted repertoires. The appearance of a small share of clonotypes in both CD4 and CD8 compartments was observed.

Germline loops: CDR1 SGHNT, CDR2 YYREEE (reference sequence). After removal of 3 bases from V and 6 bases from J, the junction contained 12 bases not matched to a gene. This CDR3 spans 17 amino acids. Here the sequenced sample was PBMCs, taken on the day of the first yellow fever vaccination. This clonotype was sampled from a man younger than 30 who received the YFV17D yellow fever vaccine. The J gene is TRBJ2-3, the V gene TRBV5-4, with TRBD2 identical over 11 bases. The CDR3 loop reads CASSWLGLADITDTQYF. The CDR3 nucleotides read TGTGCCAGCAGCTGGTTGGGACTAGCGGACATCACGGATACGCAGTATTTT. The full variable domain, in which reference TRBV5-4 and TRBJ2-3 provide the parts outside the CDR3, is ETGVTQSPTHLIKTRGQQVTLRCSSQSGHNTVSWYQQALGQGPQFIFQYYREEENGRGNFPPRFSGLQFPNYSSELNVNALELDDSALYLCASSWLGLADITDTQYFGPGTRLTVL.